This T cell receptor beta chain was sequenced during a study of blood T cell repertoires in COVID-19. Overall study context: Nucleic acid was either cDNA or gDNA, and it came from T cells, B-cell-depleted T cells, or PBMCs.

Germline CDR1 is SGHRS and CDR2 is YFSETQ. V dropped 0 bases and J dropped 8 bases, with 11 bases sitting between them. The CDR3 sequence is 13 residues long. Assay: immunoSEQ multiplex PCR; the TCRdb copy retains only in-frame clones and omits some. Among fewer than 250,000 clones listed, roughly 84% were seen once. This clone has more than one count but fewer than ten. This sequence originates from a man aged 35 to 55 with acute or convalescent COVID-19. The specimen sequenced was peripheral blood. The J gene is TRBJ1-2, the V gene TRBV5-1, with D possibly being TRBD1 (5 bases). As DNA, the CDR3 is TGCGCCAGCAGCTTGGACAGACAGTTAGGCTACACCTTC. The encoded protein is CASSLDRQLGYTF.